The sequence of this T cell receptor beta chain was determined in a study of T cell changes during pregnancy in multiple sclerosis. Assay used: immunoSEQ multiplex PCR; TCRdb lists only in-frame clones, some missing. The sample shows approximately 63,000 clones, 90% to 95% of them seen only once. Material: peripheral blood, obtained in the third trimester of pregnancy. The receptor's source is a female donor in good health, enrolled as a control in a pregnancy study.

This chain's CDR3 is CASSNRGWGNEQFF. CDR3 coding DNA: TGTGCCAGTAGTAACAGGGGCTGGGGCAATGAGCAGTTCTTC. The V gene is TRBV19, the J gene TRBJ2-1, with 7 nucleotides matching TRBD1. Germline assignment: CDR1 LNHDA and CDR2 SQIVND (reference sequence). CDR3 length: 14 residues. The ends lost 4 bases at V and 6 bases at J; junction bases unmatched: 6.